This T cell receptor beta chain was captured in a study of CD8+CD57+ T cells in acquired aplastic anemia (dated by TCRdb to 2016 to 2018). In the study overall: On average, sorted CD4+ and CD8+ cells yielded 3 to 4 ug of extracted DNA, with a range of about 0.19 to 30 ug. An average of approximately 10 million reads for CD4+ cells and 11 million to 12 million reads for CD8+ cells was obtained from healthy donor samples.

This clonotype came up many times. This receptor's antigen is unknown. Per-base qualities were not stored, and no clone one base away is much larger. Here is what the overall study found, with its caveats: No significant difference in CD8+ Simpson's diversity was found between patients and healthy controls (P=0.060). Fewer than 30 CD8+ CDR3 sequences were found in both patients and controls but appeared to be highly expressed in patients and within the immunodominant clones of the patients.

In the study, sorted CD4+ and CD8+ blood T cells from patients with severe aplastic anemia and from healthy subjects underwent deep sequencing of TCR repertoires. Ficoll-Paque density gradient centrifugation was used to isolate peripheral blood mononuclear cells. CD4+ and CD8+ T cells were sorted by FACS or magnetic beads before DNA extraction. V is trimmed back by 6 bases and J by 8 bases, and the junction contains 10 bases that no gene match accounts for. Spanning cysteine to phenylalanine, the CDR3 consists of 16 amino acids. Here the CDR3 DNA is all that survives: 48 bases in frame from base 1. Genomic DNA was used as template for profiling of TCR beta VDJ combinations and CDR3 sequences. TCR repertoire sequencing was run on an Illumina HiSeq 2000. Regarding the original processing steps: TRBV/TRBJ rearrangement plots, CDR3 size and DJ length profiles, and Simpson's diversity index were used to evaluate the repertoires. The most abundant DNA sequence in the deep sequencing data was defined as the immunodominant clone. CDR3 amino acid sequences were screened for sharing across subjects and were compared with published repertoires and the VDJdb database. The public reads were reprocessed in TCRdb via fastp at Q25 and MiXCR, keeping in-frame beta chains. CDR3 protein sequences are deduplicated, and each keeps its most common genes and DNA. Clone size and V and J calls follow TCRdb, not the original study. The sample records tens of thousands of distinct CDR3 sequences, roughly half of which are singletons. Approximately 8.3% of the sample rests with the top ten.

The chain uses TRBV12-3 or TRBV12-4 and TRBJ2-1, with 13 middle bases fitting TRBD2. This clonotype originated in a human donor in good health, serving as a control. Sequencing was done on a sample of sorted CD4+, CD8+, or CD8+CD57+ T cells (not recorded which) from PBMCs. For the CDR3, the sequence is CASSRLAGGPRDEQFF. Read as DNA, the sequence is TGTGCCAGCAGCCGACTAGCGGGAGGACCTAGGGATGAGCAGTTCTTC.